The 2 T cell receptor beta chains given below trace back to one sample, sequenced in a study of blood T cell repertoires in COVID-19. Produced via immunoSEQ multiplex PCR; TCRdb's table is partial and in-frame only. Of some 250,000 clones in the sample, approximately 90% were seen once. Sequenced: peripheral blood. These receptors all stem from a woman in her thirties or forties who had recovered from COVID-19.

The chain is built from TRBV11-3 and TRBJ2-1, with 13 bases lining up with TRBD2. Unmatched junction bases numbered 5, after V lost 6 bases and J lost 9 bases. Germline V gives CDR1 SGHNT, CDR2 YENEEA. This CDR3 spans 14 amino acids. The CDR3 sequence: CASRLAGGRGEQFF. The CDR3 DNA sequence: TGTGCCAGCAGACTAGCGGGAGGGCGGGGTGAGCAGTTCTTC.

The J gene is TRBJ1-5, the V gene TRBV6-1; tentative D call: TRBD1 (6 bases). CDR1 is MNHNS and CDR2 is SASEGT in the germline V gene. The V end lost 2 bases, the J end lost 0 bases, and 11 bases lay between the germline ends. The CDR3 consists of 16 residues. Written as DNA, the CDR3 is TGTGCCAGCAGTGAATGGGCAGGGGATAGCAATCAGCCCCAGCATTTT. This sequence encodes CASSEWAGDSNQPQHF.